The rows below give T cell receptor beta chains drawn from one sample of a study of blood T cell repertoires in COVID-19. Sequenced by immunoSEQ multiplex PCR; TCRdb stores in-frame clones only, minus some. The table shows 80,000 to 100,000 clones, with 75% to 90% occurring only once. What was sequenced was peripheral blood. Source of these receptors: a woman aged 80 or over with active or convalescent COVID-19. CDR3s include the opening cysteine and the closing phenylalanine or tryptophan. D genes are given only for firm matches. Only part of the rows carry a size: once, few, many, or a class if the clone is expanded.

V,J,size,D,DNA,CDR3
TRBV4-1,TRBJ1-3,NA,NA,TGCGCCAGCAGCCAAGTTCACAGGGCGAGTGGAAACACCATATATTTT,CASSQVHRASGNTIYF
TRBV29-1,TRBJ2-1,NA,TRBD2,TGCAGCGTTGAAGCTAGCGGCCACTACAATGAGCAGTTCTTC,CSVEASGHYNEQFF
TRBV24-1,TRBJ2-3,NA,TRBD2,TGTGCCACCAGTGAGTGGGGGGGAGGGCCGGCAGATACGCAGTATTTT,CATSEWGGGPADTQYF
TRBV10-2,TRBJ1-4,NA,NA,TGCGCCAGCAGTGAGTCAGGGGGTAATGAAAAACTGTTTTTT,CASSESGGNEKLFF
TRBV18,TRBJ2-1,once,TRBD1,TGTGCCAGCTCATCCCGGGACAGGGTTAGGGATGAGCAGTTCTTC,CASSSRDRVRDEQFF
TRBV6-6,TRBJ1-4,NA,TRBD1,TGTGCCAGCAGGGCCCGGGACAGGGGTGAAAAACTGTTTTTT,CASRARDRGEKLFF
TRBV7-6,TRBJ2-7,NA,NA,TGTGCCAGCAGCTTCGGGGAAACCTACGAGCAGTACTTC,CASSFGETYEQYF
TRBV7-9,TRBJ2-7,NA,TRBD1,TGTGCCAGCAGCCGGGGACAGGGGGCGAAGTACGAGCAGTACTTC,CASSRGQGAKYEQYF
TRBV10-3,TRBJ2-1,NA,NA,TGTGCCATCAGTGACGACTCTTCCATCAACAATGAGCAGTTCTTC,CAISDDSSINNEQFF
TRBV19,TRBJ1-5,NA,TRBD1,TGTGCCAGTAGCCACCTGGGACAGCATAATCAGCCCCAGCATTTT,CASSHLGQHNQPQHF
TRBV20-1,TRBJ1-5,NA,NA,TGCAGTGCTAGTTCCGGGACACAGTATCAGCCCCAGCATTTT,CSASSGTQYQPQHF
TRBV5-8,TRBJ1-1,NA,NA,TGTGCCAGCAGCTTGGGACTCAGGGGGAACACTGAAGCTTTCTTT,CASSLGLRGNTEAFF
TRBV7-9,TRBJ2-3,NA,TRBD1,TGTGCCAGCAGCTTATCGGGACAGGGGTCCGATACGCAGTATTTT,CASSLSGQGSDTQYF
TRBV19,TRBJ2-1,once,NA,TGTGCCAGTAGCAAAAACCAAGGGACTTTTTACAATGAGCAGTTCTTC,CASSKNQGTFYNEQFF
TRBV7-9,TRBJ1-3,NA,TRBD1,TGTGCCAGCAGCCTGGACAGGGCTGGAAACACCATATATTTT,CASSLDRAGNTIYF
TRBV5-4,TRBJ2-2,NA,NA,TGTGCCAGCAGCGAGTTAGCGGCGAACACCGGGGAGCTGTTTTTT,CASSELAANTGELFF
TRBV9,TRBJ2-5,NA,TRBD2,TGTGCCAGCAGCGCGACTAGCGGGGTTGGTGGCCAGTACTTC,CASSATSGVGGQYF
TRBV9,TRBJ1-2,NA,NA,TGTGCCAGCAGCGTAGGGGGGCCTAACTATGGCTACACCTTC,CASSVGGPNYGYTF
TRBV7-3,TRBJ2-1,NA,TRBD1,TGTGCCAGCAGTCTGGTCAACAGGGGGCACAATGAGCAGTTCTTC,CASSLVNRGHNEQFF
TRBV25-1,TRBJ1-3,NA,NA,TGTGCCAGCAGTGAATTAACAGGGACCCCCCTCTCTGGAAACACCATATATTTT,CASSELTGTPLSGNTIYF
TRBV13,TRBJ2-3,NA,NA,TGTGCCAGCAGCACCAGGGACATTCGCACAGATACGCAGTATTTT,CASSTRDIRTDTQYF
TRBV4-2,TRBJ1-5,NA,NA,TGTGCCAGCAGCCAAGGGGGAGCTAGCAATCAGCCCCAGCATTTT,CASSQGGASNQPQHF
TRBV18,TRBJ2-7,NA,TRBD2,TGTGCCAGCTCACCGGGGGGGGACTCCTACGAGCAGTACTTC,CASSPGGDSYEQYF
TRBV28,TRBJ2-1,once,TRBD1,TGTGCCAGCAGTTCCTCCGGGACAGGGTTAAATGAGCAGTTCTTC,CASSSSGTGLNEQFF
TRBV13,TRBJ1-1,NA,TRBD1,TGTGCCAGCAGCTTCGGGACAGGTATTGGTGCTTTCTTT,CASSFGTGIGAFF
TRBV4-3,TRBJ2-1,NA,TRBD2,TGCGCCAGCAGCCCTTCCCGGACTAGCGGGAATGAGCAGTTCTTC,CASSPSRTSGNEQFF
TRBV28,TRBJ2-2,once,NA,TGTGCCAGCAGCTCCGAGGTGTACGGGGAGCTGTTTTTT,CASSSEVYGELFF
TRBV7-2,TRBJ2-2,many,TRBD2,TGTGCCAGCAGCTTAGATGTCGGGAGGGGCACCGGGGAGCTGTTTTTT,CASSLDVGRGTGELFF
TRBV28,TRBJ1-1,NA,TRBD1,TGTGCCAGCAGTTCGACAGGGGGGGTCACTGAAGCTTTCTTT,CASSSTGGVTEAFF
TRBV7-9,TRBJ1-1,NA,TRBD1,TGTGCCAGCAGCCCCGGGAACAGGGGCGCTTCGAACACTGAAGCTTTCTTT,CASSPGNRGASNTEAFF